A selection of T cell receptor beta chains follows, all from one sample in a study of T cells in Graves' hyperthyroidism and ophthalmopathy. One entry per CDR3 protein, called by TCRdb with MiXCR from the multiplex PCR reads. The sample shows 300,000 to 450,000 distinct CDR3 sequences, 15% to 20% of them seen only once. Input material: blood. These TCRs come from a woman aged 40 to 49 with Graves' ophthalmopathy. Each CDR3 is given with its conserved first and last residue. Fields, in order: J gene, D gene, clone size, V gene, CDR3 DNA, CDR3 protein. D genes are given only for firm matches. A clone size is listed for some rows: how often the clone was seen (once, few, many), or a class if it is expanded.

j_call: TRBJ1-2
d_call: -
clone_size: many
v_call: TRBV29-1
cdr3_nt: TGCAGCGTTGACGGGGACGACTATGGCTACACCTTC
cdr3_aa: CSVDGDDYGYTF

j_call: TRBJ2-4
d_call: TRBD1
clone_size: many
v_call: TRBV12-3/TRBV12-4
cdr3_nt: TGTGCCAGCAGTCCCCCGACAGGGGGCGCAAACATTCAGTACTTC
cdr3_aa: CASSPPTGGANIQYF

j_call: TRBJ1-1
d_call: TRBD1
clone_size: -
v_call: TRBV12-3/TRBV12-4
cdr3_nt: TGTGCCAGCAGAGCAGGGGGTCCTGAAGCTTTCTTT
cdr3_aa: CASRAGGPEAFF

j_call: TRBJ2-2
d_call: TRBD1
clone_size: many
v_call: TRBV12-3/TRBV12-4
cdr3_nt: TGTGCCAGCAGTTCAGGGACAGACTATGCGAACACCGGGGAGCTGTTTTTT
cdr3_aa: CASSSGTDYANTGELFF

j_call: TRBJ1-2
d_call: -
clone_size: -
v_call: TRBV27
cdr3_nt: TGTGCCAGCAGCTACTCGGCGAGCTATGGCTACAACTTC
cdr3_aa: CASSYSASYGYNF

j_call: TRBJ2-7
d_call: -
clone_size: -
v_call: TRBV7-9
cdr3_nt: TGTGCCAGCAGCTCTAAAAGCTCCTACGAGCAGTACTTC
cdr3_aa: CASSSKSSYEQYF

j_call: TRBJ2-7
d_call: TRBD2
clone_size: many
v_call: TRBV28
cdr3_nt: TGTGCCAGCAGTTTACTCCCTAGCGGCCCGTACGAGCAGTACTTC
cdr3_aa: CASSLLPSGPYEQYF

j_call: TRBJ2-7
d_call: TRBD2
clone_size: -
v_call: TRBV6-1
cdr3_nt: TGTGCCAGCAGAGGACTTAGCGGGGGCCTCACCTACGAGCAGTACTTC
cdr3_aa: CASRGLSGGLTYEQYF

j_call: TRBJ2-7
d_call: -
clone_size: many
v_call: TRBV6-1
cdr3_nt: TGTGCCAGCAGTGAAAGAGGGGACGCCTGGCGGTACTTC
cdr3_aa: CASSERGDAWRYF

j_call: TRBJ1-6
d_call: TRBD1
clone_size: many
v_call: TRBV28
cdr3_nt: TGTGCCAGCAGATCCGGGACAGGGGGCGCCGATAGTTCACCCCTCCACTTT
cdr3_aa: CASRSGTGGADSSPLHF

j_call: TRBJ1-5
d_call: -
clone_size: many
v_call: TRBV12-3/TRBV12-4
cdr3_nt: TGTGCCAGCAGTTTATATCTCCCAGGGGCCCCCCATCAGCCCCAGCATTTT
cdr3_aa: CASSLYLPGAPHQPQHF

j_call: TRBJ2-7
d_call: -
clone_size: many
v_call: TRBV25-1
cdr3_nt: TGTGCCAGCAGTGAATCGGGCTTCACGACCTACGAGCAGTACTTC
cdr3_aa: CASSESGFTTYEQYF

j_call: TRBJ2-7
d_call: -
clone_size: many
v_call: TRBV4-1
cdr3_nt: TGCGCCAGCAGCCAAGAGGAGATCACCTACGAGCAGTACTTC
cdr3_aa: CASSQEEITYEQYF

j_call: TRBJ1-2
d_call: -
clone_size: many
v_call: TRBV6-5
cdr3_nt: TGTGCCACAGGGCTCAACTATGGCTACACCTTC
cdr3_aa: CATGLNYGYTF

j_call: TRBJ2-7
d_call: TRBD2
clone_size: many
v_call: TRBV28
cdr3_nt: TGTGCCAGCAGTTTCCACTTAGCGGGAGGCTTCTTTGACGAGCAGTACTTC
cdr3_aa: CASSFHLAGGFFDEQYF

j_call: TRBJ2-2
d_call: -
clone_size: many
v_call: TRBV7-2
cdr3_nt: TGTGCCAGCAGCGAATCGCGGAGGGCCACCGGGGAGCTGTTTTTT
cdr3_aa: CASSESRRATGELFF

j_call: TRBJ2-2
d_call: -
clone_size: many
v_call: TRBV6-2/TRBV6-3
cdr3_nt: TGTGCCAGCAGTAGGACGGAGACCGGGGAGCTGTTTTTT
cdr3_aa: CASSRTETGELFF

j_call: TRBJ2-1
d_call: -
clone_size: many
v_call: TRBV5-5
cdr3_nt: TGTGCCAGCAGCGTGGACATATACAATGAGCAGTTCTTC
cdr3_aa: CASSVDIYNEQFF

j_call: TRBJ1-3
d_call: TRBD1
clone_size: few
v_call: TRBV4-1
cdr3_nt: TGCGCCAGCAGCCAAGGGACAGGGGGATACTCTGGAAACACCATATATTTT
cdr3_aa: CASSQGTGGYSGNTIYF

j_call: TRBJ2-7
d_call: -
clone_size: -
v_call: TRBV4-3
cdr3_nt: TGCGCCAGCAGCCAAGTTGTCTCCGGGAGCGGCCCCTACGAGCAGTACTTC
cdr3_aa: CASSQVVSGSGPYEQYF

j_call: TRBJ1-5
d_call: -
clone_size: -
v_call: TRBV2
cdr3_nt: TGTGCCAGTACCGGGACGGGAGATCAGCCCCAGCATTTT
cdr3_aa: CASTGTGDQPQHF

j_call: TRBJ1-3
d_call: -
clone_size: few
v_call: TRBV20-1
cdr3_nt: TGCAGTGCTAGAGCTCTAGGCACCATATATTTT
cdr3_aa: CSARALGTIYF

j_call: TRBJ2-5
d_call: -
clone_size: many
v_call: TRBV10-3
cdr3_nt: TGTGCCATCAGTCCGGGACTTTACGAGACCCAGTACTTC
cdr3_aa: CAISPGLYETQYF

j_call: TRBJ2-2
d_call: -
clone_size: many
v_call: TRBV5-1
cdr3_nt: TGCGCCGGCAGCTTGGATGACACCGGGGAGCTGTTTTTT
cdr3_aa: CAGSLDDTGELFF

j_call: TRBJ1-3
d_call: -
clone_size: -
v_call: TRBV6-1
cdr3_nt: TGTGCCAGCAGTACGGCGGGGGCCAGCTCTGGAAACACCATATATTTT
cdr3_aa: CASSTAGASSGNTIYF

j_call: TRBJ1-1
d_call: -
clone_size: many
v_call: TRBV12-5
cdr3_nt: TGTGCTAGTGCACTGGAACCGGGACCCCCGGGCACTGAAGCTTTCTTT
cdr3_aa: CASALEPGPPGTEAFF

j_call: TRBJ1-1
d_call: -
clone_size: many
v_call: TRBV24-1
cdr3_nt: TGTGCCACCAGTGACCTTGGTGGCACTGAAGCTTTCTTT
cdr3_aa: CATSDLGGTEAFF

j_call: TRBJ2-7
d_call: -
clone_size: many
v_call: TRBV6-2/TRBV6-3
cdr3_nt: TGTGCCAGCAAGTTAGGGGGGGCCTACGAGCAGTACTTC
cdr3_aa: CASKLGGAYEQYF

j_call: TRBJ2-7
d_call: -
clone_size: many
v_call: TRBV27
cdr3_nt: TGTGCCAGCAGTTACCAGGGTAGGGAGCAGTACTTC
cdr3_aa: CASSYQGREQYF

j_call: TRBJ2-2
d_call: TRBD2
clone_size: few
v_call: TRBV11-1
cdr3_nt: TGTGCCAGCAGTCAGGGGGGACTAGCGGACACCGGGGAGCTGTTTTTT
cdr3_aa: CASSQGGLADTGELFF

j_call: TRBJ1-2
d_call: TRBD1
clone_size: -
v_call: TRBV5-6
cdr3_nt: TGTGCCAGCAGCTTCCCCAGGGGGCAAGGTGGCTACACCTTC
cdr3_aa: CASSFPRGQGGYTF

j_call: TRBJ2-2
d_call: -
clone_size: -
v_call: TRBV24-1
cdr3_nt: TGTGCCACCAGTGATTCTGCACGGCGCACCGGGGAGCTGTTTTTT
cdr3_aa: CATSDSARRTGELFF

j_call: TRBJ1-5
d_call: -
clone_size: many
v_call: TRBV2
cdr3_nt: TGTGCCAGCAGTGAAGGCTCAGGACGCCCCCAGCATTTT
cdr3_aa: CASSEGSGRPQHF

j_call: TRBJ2-7
d_call: TRBD1
clone_size: -
v_call: TRBV12-3/TRBV12-4
cdr3_nt: TGTGCCAGCAGCTTAAACAGGGGGCAATCCTACGAGCAGTACTTC
cdr3_aa: CASSLNRGQSYEQYF

j_call: TRBJ2-7
d_call: TRBD2
clone_size: many
v_call: TRBV12-3/TRBV12-4
cdr3_nt: TGTGCCAGCAGTTTAGCATCAGGACTAGGTCTCATATACGAGCAGTACTTC
cdr3_aa: CASSLASGLGLIYEQYF

j_call: TRBJ1-2
d_call: TRBD1
clone_size: many
v_call: TRBV7-9
cdr3_nt: TGTGCCAGCAGCAAGCCGGGACAGCATGGCTACACCTTC
cdr3_aa: CASSKPGQHGYTF

j_call: TRBJ1-1
d_call: -
clone_size: many
v_call: TRBV30
cdr3_nt: TGTGCCTGGGAGGCGAGCCTGAACACTGAAGCTTTCTTT
cdr3_aa: CAWEASLNTEAFF

j_call: TRBJ1-5
d_call: -
clone_size: many
v_call: TRBV19
cdr3_nt: TGTGCCAGTAGCCTAAATCACAGGGCGAAGGTCGATCAGCCCCAGCATTTT
cdr3_aa: CASSLNHRAKVDQPQHF

j_call: TRBJ2-2
d_call: -
clone_size: many
v_call: TRBV6-2/TRBV6-3
cdr3_nt: TGTGCCACGAATCCGGGACCCAACACCGGGGAGCTGTTTTTT
cdr3_aa: CATNPGPNTGELFF

j_call: TRBJ2-7
d_call: TRBD2
clone_size: many
v_call: TRBV7-8
cdr3_nt: TGTGCCAGCAGCTCATCGACTAGCGGGACATCCTCCTACGAGCAGTACTTC
cdr3_aa: CASSSSTSGTSSYEQYF

j_call: TRBJ1-1
d_call: TRBD1
clone_size: -
v_call: TRBV30
cdr3_nt: TGTGCCTGGAGTGGACAGGGGGGATCGGCTGAAGCTTTCTTT
cdr3_aa: CAWSGQGGSAEAFF

j_call: TRBJ2-6
d_call: TRBD1
clone_size: many
v_call: TRBV15
cdr3_nt: TGTGCCACCAGCGGAACCGGGACAGGGGGGTACTCTGGGGCCAACGTCCTGACTTTC
cdr3_aa: CATSGTGTGGYSGANVLTF

j_call: TRBJ1-1
d_call: -
clone_size: -
v_call: TRBV18
cdr3_nt: TGTGCCAGCTCACCAGGCAGCCAGAACACTGAAGCTTTCTTT
cdr3_aa: CASSPGSQNTEAFF

j_call: TRBJ2-7
d_call: TRBD2
clone_size: many
v_call: TRBV7-8
cdr3_nt: TGTGCCAGCAGCCTACGTCCGGGACTAGACCCCTCCTACGAGCAGTACTTC
cdr3_aa: CASSLRPGLDPSYEQYF

j_call: TRBJ1-1
d_call: -
clone_size: many
v_call: TRBV6-1
cdr3_nt: TGTGCCAGCAGGTTGAAGGTCCAGTTTAGCACTGAAGCTTTCTTT
cdr3_aa: CASRLKVQFSTEAFF

j_call: TRBJ2-7
d_call: TRBD1
clone_size: many
v_call: TRBV20-1
cdr3_nt: TGCAGTGCTAGATCGTTTCCCGGGACAGGGGCCTACGAGCAGTACTTC
cdr3_aa: CSARSFPGTGAYEQYF

j_call: TRBJ2-5
d_call: -
clone_size: many
v_call: TRBV9
cdr3_nt: TGTGCCAGCAGCGTTAACCAAGAGACCCAGTACTTC
cdr3_aa: CASSVNQETQYF

j_call: TRBJ1-2
d_call: -
clone_size: many
v_call: TRBV12-3/TRBV12-4
cdr3_nt: TGTGCCAGCAGTGTTGGACGGGGCGCTAACTATGGCTACACCTTC
cdr3_aa: CASSVGRGANYGYTF

j_call: TRBJ1-2
d_call: TRBD1
clone_size: -
v_call: TRBV11-1
cdr3_nt: TGTGCCAGCAGCCCTCTACCGGGACAGGGAAACTATGGCTACACCTTC
cdr3_aa: CASSPLPGQGNYGYTF

j_call: TRBJ1-2
d_call: -
clone_size: many
v_call: TRBV4-3
cdr3_nt: TGCGCCAGCAGCCAAGGGACTACCGAGATCTATGGCTACACCTTC
cdr3_aa: CASSQGTTEIYGYTF

j_call: TRBJ2-2
d_call: -
clone_size: many
v_call: TRBV7-2
cdr3_nt: TGTGCCAGCAGCCCCCTCCGGCGGAACACCGGGGAGCTGTTTTTT
cdr3_aa: CASSPLRRNTGELFF

j_call: TRBJ2-1
d_call: TRBD2
clone_size: many
v_call: TRBV6-1
cdr3_nt: TGTGCCAGCACCACAGCGGGAGGGCCCTACAATGAGCAGTTCTTC
cdr3_aa: CASTTAGGPYNEQFF

j_call: TRBJ2-7
d_call: -
clone_size: many
v_call: TRBV14
cdr3_nt: TGTGCCAGCAGCCAAGCCCGAAAAGGGTACGGGGAAGCGCACGAGCAGTACTTC
cdr3_aa: CASSQARKGYGEAHEQYF

j_call: TRBJ1-2
d_call: -
clone_size: many
v_call: TRBV20-1
cdr3_nt: TGCAGTGCTAGCTTGGGGTCGGGCTATGGCTACACCTTC
cdr3_aa: CSASLGSGYGYTF

j_call: TRBJ2-5
d_call: TRBD2
clone_size: many
v_call: TRBV9
cdr3_nt: TGTGCCAGCAGCGAGGGCCCCGGGACTAGGCAAGAGACCCAGTACTTC
cdr3_aa: CASSEGPGTRQETQYF